This T cell receptor (beta chain) was identified during a study of tumor-infiltrating lymphocytes in primary liver carcinoma. The investigators made TCR beta cDNA from 400 to 500 ng total RNA, using a constant-region primer. Nested multiplex PCR, run for three rounds with slightly modified ARM-PCR, yielded TCR beta libraries. Amplification in the first two PCR rounds was performed using TRBV1-TRBV30 forward primers and a C-beta reverse primer for 10 cycles each. TCRdb reanalysed the multiplex PCR reads using MiXCR and keeps one entry per CDR3 protein. The table shows 300,000 to 400,000 distinct CDR3 sequences, with less than 65% occurring only once. The germline gives CDR1 SGHAT, CDR2 FQNNGV. The CDR3 extends over 14 amino acids. The germline V and J ends were trimmed by 6 bases and 4 bases, with 12 bases remaining between them. The source of the blood RNA was unsorted whole blood, and germline DNA was extracted as well.

The rearrangement links TRBV11-2 to TRBJ2-2; a possible D gene is TRBD2 (5 bases). The TCR sequence derives from a man between 35 and 55 years old with primary liver carcinoma and hepatitis B virus infection. Specimen: peripheral blood. CDR3 in DNA: TGTGCCAGCAGTATAGGCACTAGCACCGGGGAGCTGTTTTTT. Encoded protein: CASSIGTSTGELFF.